This entry lists 27 T cell receptor beta chains sequenced from one sample in a study of shared clonotypes between healthy human individuals. The repertoire was sequenced with immunoSEQ multiplex PCR; TCRdb's copy has only in-frame clones and lacks some. This table holds about 380,000 clones, around 96% found once. Sequenced material: memory CD8+ T cells sorted from blood. Subset defined: CD45RO+ cells pooled with CCR7-negative TemRA cells. Every receptor here comes from a man younger than 40 in good health.

This clone was counted a single time. The chain has TRBV7-9 and TRBJ1-2; no firm D call. The ends were cut back, 1 base at V and 2 bases at J, with 14 bases in the middle. Germline V CDR1 and CDR2: SEHNR, FQNEAQ (reference sequence). This CDR3 contains 16 residues. CDR3: CASSLDETRLNYGYTF. The CDR3 DNA reads as TGTGCCAGCAGCTTAGATGAGACGCGCCTCAACTATGGCTACACCTTC.

As regards this clone: The sample holds other DNA sequences that translate to the same CDR3. CDR3: CASSLGGTNEKLFF. CDR3 DNA: TGCGCCAGCAGCTTAGGGGGGACTAATGAAAAACTGTTTTTT. The J gene is TRBJ1-4, the V gene TRBV5-1; possibly TRBD1 for D (6 bases). The CDR3 contains 14 residues. Germline V gene data show CDR1 as SGHRS and CDR2 as YFSETQ. The germline V and J ends were trimmed by 2 bases and 2 bases, with 7 bases remaining between them.

The chain uses TRBV28 and TRBJ2-7; the D gene is possibly TRBD2 (5 bases). Germline loops: CDR1 MDHEN, CDR2 SYDVKM. The CDR3 loop spans 15 amino acids. Trimming took off 1 base at V and 6 bases at J, with 16 bases between the two ends. CDR3 residues: CASSLSRVGSGEQYF. The CDR3 bases are TGTGCCAGCAGTTTATCGAGGGTAGGGTCGGGCGAGCAGTACTTC.

V and J are TRBV30 and TRBJ2-2; 7 bases agree with TRBD2. The V and J ends lost 5 bases and 5 bases, in that order; junction bases with no gene match: 2. Looked up from germline, CDR1 is GTSNPN and CDR2 is SVGIG (reference sequence). There are 12 residues in the CDR3. The CDR3: CAWDSGTGELFF. The CDR3 DNA sequence: TGTGCCTGGGATAGCGGGACCGGGGAGCTGTTTTTT. Using reference TRBV30 and TRBJ2-2 for the parts outside the CDR3, the full variable domain is SQTIHQWPATLVQPVGSPLSLECTVEGTSNPNLYWYRQAAGRGLQLLFYSVGIGQISSEVPQNLSASRPQDRQFILSSKKLLLSDSGFYLCAWDSGTGELFFGEGSRLTVL.

The chain has TRBV7-9 and TRBJ2-2, with a weak D call TRBD2 (6 bases). The CDR3 sequence is 13 residues long. Germline CDR1 SEHNR, CDR2 FQNEAQ (reference sequence). V lost 3 bases and J 5 bases, leaving 7 bases between the germline ends. Written as DNA, the CDR3 is TGTGCCAGCAGCTTCGGGGGAACCGGGGAGCTGTTTTTT. Amino acids: CASSFGGTGELFF.

The rearrangement uses TRBV18 and TRBJ2-1; 10 positions agree with TRBD2. The junction had 5 bases not matched to a gene; V was cut back by 3 bases and J by 3 bases. The CDR3 is 16 amino acids. Looked up from germline, CDR1 is KGHSH and CDR2 is LQKENI. CDR3 region: CASSPLLAGYYNEQFF. CDR3 nucleotide sequence: TGTGCCAGCTCACCCCTACTAGCGGGATACTACAATGAGCAGTTCTTC.

The chain uses TRBV5-5 and TRBJ1-3; no definite D call. Trimming left V 0 bases short and J 0 bases short, with 10 bases between. Germline V lookup: CDR1 SGHKS, CDR2 YYEKEE (reference sequence). The CDR3 covers 16 residues. CDR3 sequence: CASSLVGHPSGNTIYF. In DNA form, the CDR3 reads TGTGCCAGCAGCTTGGTAGGCCACCCCTCTGGAAACACCATATATTTT.

The genes are TRBV7-8 and TRBJ2-1; either TRBD1 or TRBD2 may fit D (8 bases each). This CDR3 is 18 amino acids long. V was trimmed by 5 bases and J by 9 bases, leaving 29 bases between them. Germline V CDR1 and CDR2: SGHVS, FQNEAQ. The CDR3 here is CASSVRGRGHREGSEQFF. CDR3 bases: TGTGCCAGCAGCGTCCGTGGCAGGGGGCATCGGGAGGGATCTGAGCAGTTCTTC.

Worth noting for this clone: This specimen includes other DNA sequences encoding the same CDR3. V is TRBV7-6 and J is TRBJ2-1; no firm D call. Germline CDR1 is SGHVS and CDR2 is FNYEAQ. Trimming pared 2 bases from V and 0 bases from J, leaving 8 bases between. The CDR3 spans 15 residues. Here the CDR3 DNA reads TGTGCCAGCAGCTTACATCTCAGCTCCTACAATGAGCAGTTCTTC. This encodes CASSLHLSSYNEQFF. The whole variable domain, filled in from reference TRBV7-6 and TRBJ2-1, reads GAGVSQSPRYKVTKRGQDVALRCDPISGHVSLYWYRQALGQGPEFLTYFNYEAQQDKSGLPNDRFSAERPEGSISTLTIQRTEQRDSAMYRCASSLHLSSYNEQFFGPGTRLTVL.

V and J are TRBV28 and TRBJ2-7, with 15 bases fitting TRBD2. The CDR3 has 17 amino acids. Germline assignment: CDR1 MDHEN and CDR2 SYDVKM. V shed 8 bases and J 3 bases; nucleotides not matched to a gene: 11. The CDR3 DNA is TGTGCCAGCCGGGGGACTAGCGGGAGGATTGCTCGCTACGAGCAGTACTTC. It translates to CASRGTSGRIARYEQYF.

J is TRBJ2-6 and V is TRBV14, with D perhaps matching TRBD1 or TRBD2 (6 bases each). Germline V gives CDR1 SGHDN, CDR2 FVKESK. The V and J ends lost 4 bases and 3 bases respectively, with 19 bases between them. This CDR3 has 18 residues. The CDR3 loop reads CASSRGLFGGLGANVLTF. In nucleotides, the CDR3 is TGTGCCAGCAGCCGAGGGCTGTTTGGGGGGCTTGGGGCCAACGTCCTGACTTTC.

This clone showed up just once. This chain joins TRBV6-5 and TRBJ2-7; no clear D. Germline V CDR1 and CDR2: MNHEY, SVGAGI. The CDR3 is 14 amino acids. Trimming took off 5 bases at V and 4 bases at J, with 15 bases between the two ends. CDR3 loop: CASSQYGYGYEQYF. The CDR3 coding sequence is TGTGCCAGCAGTCAATATGGGTACGGGTACGAGCAGTACTTC.

This chain connects TRBV7-2 to TRBJ2-1; 9 nucleotides agree with TRBD2. The V and J ends lost 6 bases and 3 bases, in that order; junction bases with no gene match: 6. This CDR3 has 15 residues. CDR1 and CDR2 (germline): SGHTA, FQGNSA. The CDR3 region is CASRVIAGVYNEQFF. The CDR3 region has the DNA TGTGCCAGCAGGGTTATAGCGGGAGTCTACAATGAGCAGTTCTTC.

This chain links TRBV11-1 with TRBJ1-2, with D possibly TRBD1 on 5 matching bases. This CDR3 has 16 residues. V lost 2 bases, J lost 1 base, and 14 bases lay in between. In germline, CDR1 is SGHAT, CDR2 FQDESV (reference sequence). CDR3 sequence reads: CASSLKAGKDNYGYTF. DNA for the CDR3: TGTGCCAGCAGCTTAAAAGCAGGGAAGGATAACTATGGCTACACCTTC.

V and J are TRBV7-6 and TRBJ2-6, with D uncertain. CDR3 size: 13 residues. Looked up from germline, CDR1 is SGHVS and CDR2 is FNYEAQ. Trimming removed 4 bases at V and 4 bases at J, with 5 bases between. The CDR3 nucleotides are TGTGCCAGCAGCTCGTCAGGGGCCAACGTCCTGACTTTC. Encoded protein: CASSSSGANVLTF.

This chain joins TRBV6-1 and TRBJ1-1, with 7 nucleotides matching TRBD1. Unmatched junction bases numbered 9, after V lost 1 base and J lost 1 base. There are 17 residues in the CDR3. Germline assignment: CDR1 MNHNS and CDR2 SASEGT. Here the CDR3 reads CASSEEIGRGQNTEAFF. DNA of the CDR3: TGTGCCAGCAGTGAAGAAATAGGGAGGGGGCAGAACACTGAAGCTTTCTTT.

V usage is TRBV10-3 and J usage is TRBJ2-1; the match to TRBD2 covers 9 bases. The CDR3 consists of 16 residues. Germline CDR1 ENHRY, CDR2 SYGVKD. Trimming removed 8 bases from V and 8 bases from J; junction bases left unmatched: 16. The CDR3 sequence: CAIGTYSGSSRDEQFF. The CDR3 DNA is TGTGCCATCGGGACCTATAGCGGGAGTTCGAGGGATGAGCAGTTCTTC.

The rearrangement links TRBV27 to TRBJ2-1; D perhaps matches TRBD1 (6 bases). The CDR3 consists of 15 residues. V lost 2 bases and J 4 bases, leaving 12 bases between the germline ends. Germline CDR1 is MNHEY and CDR2 is SMNVEV (reference sequence). The CDR3 bases are TGTGCCAGCAGTTTAGCGGCAGGGGCTTACAATGAGCAGTTCTTC. Translated: CASSLAAGAYNEQFF.

The chain links TRBV20-1 to TRBJ2-7, with D unclear. The CDR3 runs 10 residues. The V end lost 6 bases, the J end lost 3 bases, and 6 bases lay between the germline ends. Germline V gene sequence: CDR1 DFQATT, CDR2 SNEGSKA (reference sequence). The CDR3 region has the DNA TGCAGTGCAGGGAACTACGAGCAGTACTTC. Residues: CSAGNYEQYF.

V and J are TRBV18 and TRBJ2-2; D may be TRBD2 (6 bases). V gave up 1 base and J gave up 6 bases, with 12 bases separating them. This CDR3 has 15 residues. In germline, CDR1 is KGHSH, CDR2 LQKENI. As DNA, the CDR3 is TGTGCCAGCTCACCACTCTCGGGAGTCGCCGGGGAGCTGTTTTTT. It specifies CASSPLSGVAGELFF.

The chain uses TRBV27 and TRBJ1-4; tentative D call: TRBD1 (5 bases). The CDR3 has 13 amino acids. Trimming shortened V by 2 bases and J by 8 bases, and 9 bases separated the two germline ends. Germline V gene lookup returns CDR1 MNHEY and CDR2 SMNVEV (reference sequence). Written as DNA, the CDR3 is TGTGCCAGCAGTTTAAGCAGGGCCGAAAAACTGTTTTTT. Protein sequence: CASSLSRAEKLFF.

The gene calls are TRBV19 and TRBJ1-4; 12 nucleotides line up with TRBD1. The CDR3 contains 15 residues. Germline V gene sequence: CDR1 LNHDA, CDR2 SQIVND (reference sequence). With 5 bases clipped from V and 10 bases from J, the junction kept 8 bases outside the gene matches. CDR3 DNA: TGTGCCAGTAGTCCCTCGGGGACAGGGGGCGTAAAACTGTTTTTT. Protein: CASSPSGTGGVKLFF.

The V and J genes are TRBV30 and TRBJ2-1, with a weak D call TRBD1 (5 bases). Looked up from germline, CDR1 is GTSNPN and CDR2 is SVGIG (reference sequence). Trimming pared 4 bases from V and 5 bases from J, leaving 9 bases between. The CDR3 has 12 residues. The CDR3 spells CAWNQGNNEQFF. For the CDR3, the DNA is TGTGCCTGGAACCAGGGAAACAATGAGCAGTTCTTC.

The chain has TRBV19 and TRBJ2-6; TRBD1 matches at 8 bases. J lost 0 bases, V lost 0 bases, and 4 bases had no gene match. Germline V gene lookup returns CDR1 LNHDA and CDR2 SQIVND (reference sequence). The CDR3 consists of 18 residues. In DNA form, the CDR3 reads TGTGCCAGTAGTATAGATGGGACAGGATCCTCTGGGGCCAACGTCCTGACTTTC. It specifies CASSIDGTGSSGANVLTF.

Only one count was recorded for this clone. This sequence joins TRBV28 and TRBJ1-1; 8 nucleotides line up with TRBD1. V was clipped by 5 bases and J by 6 bases; unmatched bases: 5. The CDR3 contains 13 residues. Germline V gene data show CDR1 as MDHEN and CDR2 as SYDVKM. The CDR3 is CASSVPQGAEAFF. The DNA of the CDR3 is TGTGCCAGCAGTGTACCACAGGGGGCTGAAGCTTTCTTT.

This rearrangement joins TRBV2 to TRBJ2-2; D ambiguous. Germline V gene lookup returns CDR1 SNHLY and CDR2 FYNNEI. The CDR3 has 12 residues. Trimming removed 4 bases at V and 7 bases at J, with 7 bases between. For the CDR3, the DNA is TGTGCCAGCAGTGGGGCAGTCGGGGAGCTGTTTTTT. Its protein product is CASSGAVGELFF.

The rearrangement uses TRBV20-1 and TRBJ1-1, with D uncertain. Trimming removed 4 bases at V and 3 bases at J, with 6 bases between. The CDR3 is 11 residues long. The V gene's germline CDR1 is DFQATT and CDR2 SNEGSKA (reference sequence). CDR3 in amino acids: CSAMRHTEAFF. The DNA of the CDR3 is TGCAGTGCTATGAGACACACTGAAGCTTTCTTT.